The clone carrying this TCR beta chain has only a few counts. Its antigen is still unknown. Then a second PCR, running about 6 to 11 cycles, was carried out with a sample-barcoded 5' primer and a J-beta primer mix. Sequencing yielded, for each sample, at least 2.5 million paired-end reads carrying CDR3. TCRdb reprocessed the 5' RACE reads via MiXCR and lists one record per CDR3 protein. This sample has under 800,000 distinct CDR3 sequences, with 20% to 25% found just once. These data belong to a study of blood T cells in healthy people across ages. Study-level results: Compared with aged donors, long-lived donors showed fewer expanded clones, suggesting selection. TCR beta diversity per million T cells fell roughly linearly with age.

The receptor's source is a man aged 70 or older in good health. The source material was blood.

In DNA form, the CDR3 reads TGTGCCAGCAGGTATCCCGGGACAGGGGCCTACGAGCAGTACTTC. Protein: CASRYPGTGAYEQYF. This chain uses TRBV6-2 or TRBV6-3 with TRBJ2-5; 10 bases map to TRBD1. The J call is doubtful: the DNA matches TRBJ2-7 better. The CDR3 contains 15 residues. CDR1 is MNHEY, CDR2 SVGEGT, per germline.